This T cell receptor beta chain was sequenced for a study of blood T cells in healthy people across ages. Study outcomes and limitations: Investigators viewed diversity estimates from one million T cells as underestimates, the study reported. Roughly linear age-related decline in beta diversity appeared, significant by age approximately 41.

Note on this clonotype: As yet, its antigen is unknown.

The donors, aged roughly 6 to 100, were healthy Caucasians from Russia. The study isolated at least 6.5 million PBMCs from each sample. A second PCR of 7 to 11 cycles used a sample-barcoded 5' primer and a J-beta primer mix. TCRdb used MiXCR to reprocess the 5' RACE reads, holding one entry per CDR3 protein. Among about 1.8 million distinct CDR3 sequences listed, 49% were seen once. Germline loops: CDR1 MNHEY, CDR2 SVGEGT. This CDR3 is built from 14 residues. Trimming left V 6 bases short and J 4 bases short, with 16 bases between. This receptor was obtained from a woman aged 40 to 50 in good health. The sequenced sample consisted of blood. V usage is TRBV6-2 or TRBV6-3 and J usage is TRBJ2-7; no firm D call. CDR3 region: CASRVDPARYEQYF. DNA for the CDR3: TGTGCCAGCAGAGTGGACCCCGCGAGGTACGAGCAGTACTTC.